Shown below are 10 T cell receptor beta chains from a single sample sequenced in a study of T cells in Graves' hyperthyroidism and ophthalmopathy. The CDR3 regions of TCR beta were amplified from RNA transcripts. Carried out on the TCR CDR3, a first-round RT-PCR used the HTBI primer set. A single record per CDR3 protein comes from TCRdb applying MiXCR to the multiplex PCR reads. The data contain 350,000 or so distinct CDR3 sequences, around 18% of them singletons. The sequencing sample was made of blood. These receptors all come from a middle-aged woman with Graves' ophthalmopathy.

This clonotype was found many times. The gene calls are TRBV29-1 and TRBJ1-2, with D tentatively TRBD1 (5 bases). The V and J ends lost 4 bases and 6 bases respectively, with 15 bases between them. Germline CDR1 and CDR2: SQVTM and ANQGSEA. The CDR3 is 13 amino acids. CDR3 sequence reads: CSVVRWGVDGYTF. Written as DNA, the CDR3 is TGCAGCGTTGTCCGGTGGGGGGTGGATGGCTACACCTTC.

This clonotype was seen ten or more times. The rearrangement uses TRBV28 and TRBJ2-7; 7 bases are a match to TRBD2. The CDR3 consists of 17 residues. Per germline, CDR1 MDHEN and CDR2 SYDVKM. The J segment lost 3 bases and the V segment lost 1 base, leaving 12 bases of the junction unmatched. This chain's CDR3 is CASSLSVIGGSFYEQYF. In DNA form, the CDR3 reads TGTGCCAGCAGTTTATCTGTCATAGGCGGGAGCTTCTACGAGCAGTACTTC.

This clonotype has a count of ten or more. CDR3 region: CASSLVPGTQVGTGELFF. The CDR3 DNA sequence: TGTGCCAGCAGCTTAGTTCCCGGGACCCAGGTCGGCACCGGGGAGCTGTTTTTT. The chain employs TRBV11-1 and TRBJ2-2; D might be TRBD1 or TRBD2, each matching 5 bases. The CDR3 is 18 amino acids. Trimming removed 1 base at V and 4 bases at J, with 19 bases between. Germline V CDR1 and CDR2: SGHAT, FQDESV (reference sequence).

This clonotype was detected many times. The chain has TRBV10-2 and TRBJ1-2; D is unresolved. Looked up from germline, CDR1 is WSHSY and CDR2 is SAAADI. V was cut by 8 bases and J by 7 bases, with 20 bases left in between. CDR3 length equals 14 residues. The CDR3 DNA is TGCGCCAGCGTTGAGATGATCGGTTTCAGTGGCTACACCTTC. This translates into CASVEMIGFSGYTF.

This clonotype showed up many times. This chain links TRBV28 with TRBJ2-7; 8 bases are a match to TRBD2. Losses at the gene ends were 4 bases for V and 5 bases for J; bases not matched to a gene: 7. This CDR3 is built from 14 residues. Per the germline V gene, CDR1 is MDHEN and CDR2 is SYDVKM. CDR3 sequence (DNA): TGTGCCAGCAGTTCCGGGGGGGGGTTCCACGAGCAGTACTTC. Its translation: CASSSGGGFHEQYF.

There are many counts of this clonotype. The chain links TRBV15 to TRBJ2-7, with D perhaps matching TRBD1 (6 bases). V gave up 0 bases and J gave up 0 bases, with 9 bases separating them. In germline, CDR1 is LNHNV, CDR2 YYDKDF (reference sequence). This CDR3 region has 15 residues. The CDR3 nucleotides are TGTGCCACCAGCAGAGAGTTCAGGGGCTCCTACGAGCAGTACTTC. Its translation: CATSREFRGSYEQYF.

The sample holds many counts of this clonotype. The CDR3: CASSTGQGSSEAFF. The CDR3 nucleotides are TGTGCCAGCAGCACCGGACAGGGATCTTCTGAAGCTTTCTTT. V gene TRBV13 combines with J gene TRBJ1-1; 8 positions agree with TRBD1. Unmatched junction bases numbered 8, after V lost 5 bases and J lost 6 bases. From germline, CDR1 is PRHDT and CDR2 FYEKMQ (reference sequence). There are 14 residues in the CDR3.

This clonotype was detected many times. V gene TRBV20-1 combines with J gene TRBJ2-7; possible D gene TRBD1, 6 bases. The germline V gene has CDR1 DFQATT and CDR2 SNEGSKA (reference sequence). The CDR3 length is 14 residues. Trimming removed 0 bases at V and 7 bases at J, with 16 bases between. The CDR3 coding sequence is TGCAGTGCTAGAGATGGCAGGAGACAGGTTGAGCAGTACTTC. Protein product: CSARDGRRQVEQYF.

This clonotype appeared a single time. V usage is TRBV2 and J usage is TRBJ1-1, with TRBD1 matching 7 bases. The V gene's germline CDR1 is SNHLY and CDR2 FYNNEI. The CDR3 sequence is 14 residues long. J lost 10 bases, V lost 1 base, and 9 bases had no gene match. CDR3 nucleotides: TGTGCCAGCAGTGAAGTGCGAGAGACAGGGTTAGCTTTCTTT. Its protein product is CASSEVRETGLAFF. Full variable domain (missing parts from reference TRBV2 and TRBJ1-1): EPEVTQTPSHQVTQMGQEVILRCVPISNHLYFYWYRQILGQKVEFLVSFYNNEISEKSEIFDDQFSVERPDGSNFTLKIRSTKLEDSAMYFCASSEVRETGLAFFGQGTRLTVV.

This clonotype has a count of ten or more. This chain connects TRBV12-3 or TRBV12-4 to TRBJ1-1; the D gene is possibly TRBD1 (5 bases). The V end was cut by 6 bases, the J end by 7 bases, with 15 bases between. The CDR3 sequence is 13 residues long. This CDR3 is CASRTTGFVEAFF. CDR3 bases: TGTGCCAGCAGAACAACAGGTTTCGTTGAAGCTTTCTTT.